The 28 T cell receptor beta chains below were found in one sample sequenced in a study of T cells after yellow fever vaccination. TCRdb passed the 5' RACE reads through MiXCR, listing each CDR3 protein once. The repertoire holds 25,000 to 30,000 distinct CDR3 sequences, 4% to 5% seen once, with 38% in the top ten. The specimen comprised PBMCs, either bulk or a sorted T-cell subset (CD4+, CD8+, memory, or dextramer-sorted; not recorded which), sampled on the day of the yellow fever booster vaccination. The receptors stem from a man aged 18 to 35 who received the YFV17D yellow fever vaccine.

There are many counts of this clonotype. The CDR3 sequence is CASSRGTHTDTQYF. CDR3 coding DNA: TGCGCCAGCAGTCGGGGGACTCATACAGATACGCAGTATTTT. This chain connects TRBV10-1 to TRBJ2-3; TRBD2 is a possible D gene (6 bases). Trimming shortened V by 5 bases and J by 3 bases, and 12 bases separated the two germline ends. Germline V lookup: CDR1 WNHNN, CDR2 SYGVQD (reference sequence). The CDR3 extends over 14 amino acids.

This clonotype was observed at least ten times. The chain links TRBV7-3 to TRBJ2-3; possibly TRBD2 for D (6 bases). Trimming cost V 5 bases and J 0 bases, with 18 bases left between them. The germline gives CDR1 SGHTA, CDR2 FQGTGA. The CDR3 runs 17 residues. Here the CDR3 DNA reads TGTGCCAGCAGCCCGCTTACGGGAGTCTCGAGCACAGATACGCAGTATTTT. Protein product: CASSPLTGVSSTDTQYF.

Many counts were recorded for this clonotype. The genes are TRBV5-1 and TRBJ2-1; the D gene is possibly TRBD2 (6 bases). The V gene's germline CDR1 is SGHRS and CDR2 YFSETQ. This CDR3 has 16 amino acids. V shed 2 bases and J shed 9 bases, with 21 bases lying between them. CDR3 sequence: CASSFSSTPVGGEQFF. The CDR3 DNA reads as TGCGCCAGCAGCTTCTCCTCTACCCCGGTCGGGGGTGAGCAGTTCTTC.

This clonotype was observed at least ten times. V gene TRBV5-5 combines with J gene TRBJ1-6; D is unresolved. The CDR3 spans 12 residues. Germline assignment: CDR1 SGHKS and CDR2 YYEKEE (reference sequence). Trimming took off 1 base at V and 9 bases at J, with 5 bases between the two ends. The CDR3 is CASSLYTSPLHF. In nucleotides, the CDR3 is TGTGCCAGCAGCTTGTACACTTCACCCCTCCACTTT.

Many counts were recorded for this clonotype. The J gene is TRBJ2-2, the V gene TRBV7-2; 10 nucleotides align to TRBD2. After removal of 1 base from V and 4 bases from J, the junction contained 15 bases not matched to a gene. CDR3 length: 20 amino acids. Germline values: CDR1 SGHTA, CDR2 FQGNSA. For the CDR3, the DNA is TGTGCCAGCAGCTTAGGGGGGCGCTGGGAGCGGGGGGGCGTCACCGGGGAGCTGTTTTTT. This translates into CASSLGGRWERGGVTGELFF.

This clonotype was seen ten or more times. The CDR3 nucleotides are TGTGCCAGCAGCGACTATGGGGGTACCTACAATGAGCAGTTCTTC. It is translated as CASSDYGGTYNEQFF. The V call is TRBV11-2, the J call TRBJ2-1, with D perhaps assigned TRBD1 or TRBD2 (5 bases each). The CDR3 sequence is 15 residues long. The germline V gene encodes CDR1 SGHAT and CDR2 FQNNGV. V lost 5 bases and J 2 bases, leaving 13 bases between the germline ends.

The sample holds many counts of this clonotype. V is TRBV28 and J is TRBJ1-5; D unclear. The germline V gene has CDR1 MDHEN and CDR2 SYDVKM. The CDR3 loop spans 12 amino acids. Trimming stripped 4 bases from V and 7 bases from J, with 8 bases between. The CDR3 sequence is CASSYYRQPQHF. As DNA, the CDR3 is TGTGCCAGCAGTTATTACCGGCAGCCCCAGCATTTT.

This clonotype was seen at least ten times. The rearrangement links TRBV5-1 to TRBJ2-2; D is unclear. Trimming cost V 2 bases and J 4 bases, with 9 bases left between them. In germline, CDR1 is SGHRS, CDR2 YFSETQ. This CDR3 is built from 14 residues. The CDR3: CASSFVGTTGELFF. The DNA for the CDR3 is TGCGCCAGCAGCTTTGTAGGAACCACCGGGGAGCTGTTTTTT.

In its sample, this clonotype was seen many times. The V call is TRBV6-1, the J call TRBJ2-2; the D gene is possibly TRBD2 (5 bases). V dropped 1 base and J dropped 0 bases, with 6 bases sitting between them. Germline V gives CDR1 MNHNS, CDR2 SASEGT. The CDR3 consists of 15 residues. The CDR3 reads CASSEELANTGELFF. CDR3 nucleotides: TGTGCCAGCAGTGAAGAACTAGCGAACACCGGGGAGCTGTTTTTT.

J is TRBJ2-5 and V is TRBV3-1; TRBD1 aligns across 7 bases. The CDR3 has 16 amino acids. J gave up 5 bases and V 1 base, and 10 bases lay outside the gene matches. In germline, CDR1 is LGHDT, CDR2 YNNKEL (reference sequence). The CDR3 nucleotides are TGTGCCAGCAGCCAAGGAAGGGGGCGCGTAAGGGAGACCCAGTACTTC. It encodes CASSQGRGRVRETQYF.

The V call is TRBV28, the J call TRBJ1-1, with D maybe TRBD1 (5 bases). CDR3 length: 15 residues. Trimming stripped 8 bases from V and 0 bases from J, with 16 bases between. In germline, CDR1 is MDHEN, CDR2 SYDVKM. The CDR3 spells CASRSPGQLNTEAFF. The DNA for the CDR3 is TGTGCCAGCCGTAGTCCCGGACAACTGAACACTGAAGCTTTCTTT.

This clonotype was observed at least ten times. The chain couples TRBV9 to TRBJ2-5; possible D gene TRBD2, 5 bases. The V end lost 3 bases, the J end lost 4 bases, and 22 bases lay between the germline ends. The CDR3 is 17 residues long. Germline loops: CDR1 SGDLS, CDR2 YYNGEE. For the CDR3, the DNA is TGTGCCAGCAGCGCACGGGGAGCCGCCGAAATCCCAGAGACCCAGTACTTC. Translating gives CASSARGAAEIPETQYF.

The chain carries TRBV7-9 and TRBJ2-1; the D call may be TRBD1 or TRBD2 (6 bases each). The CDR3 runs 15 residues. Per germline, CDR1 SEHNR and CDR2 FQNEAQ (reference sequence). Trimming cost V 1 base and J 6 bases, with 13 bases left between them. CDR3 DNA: TGTGCCAGCAGCTTAGACGGGGGCAGCTTCAATGAGCAGTTCTTC. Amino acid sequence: CASSLDGGSFNEQFF.

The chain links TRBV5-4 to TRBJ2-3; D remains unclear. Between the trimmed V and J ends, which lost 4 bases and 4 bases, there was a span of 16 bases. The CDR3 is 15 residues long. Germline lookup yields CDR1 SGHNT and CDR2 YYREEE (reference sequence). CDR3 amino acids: CASSRPQERADTQYF. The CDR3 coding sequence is TGTGCCAGCAGCCGCCCGCAGGAACGTGCAGATACGCAGTATTTT.

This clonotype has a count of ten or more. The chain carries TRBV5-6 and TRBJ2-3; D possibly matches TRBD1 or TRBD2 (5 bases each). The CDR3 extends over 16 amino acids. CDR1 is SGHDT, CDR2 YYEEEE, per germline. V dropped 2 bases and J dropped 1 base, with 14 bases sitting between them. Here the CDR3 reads CASSFEARGGTDTQYF. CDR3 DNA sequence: TGTGCCAGCAGCTTCGAAGCGAGGGGTGGCACAGATACGCAGTATTTT.

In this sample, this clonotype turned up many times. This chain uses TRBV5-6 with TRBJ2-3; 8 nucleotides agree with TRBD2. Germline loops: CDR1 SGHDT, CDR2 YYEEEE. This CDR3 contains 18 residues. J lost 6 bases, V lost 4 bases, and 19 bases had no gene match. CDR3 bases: TGTGCCAGCAGCATCACTCCCGGGCGGGGGGTATCTGAGGATACGCAGTATTTT. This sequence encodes CASSITPGRGVSEDTQYF. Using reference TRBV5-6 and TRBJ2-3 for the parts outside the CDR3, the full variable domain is DAGVTQSPTHLIKTRGQQVTLRCSPKSGHDTVSWYQQALGQGPQFIFQYYEEEERQRGNFPDRFSGHQFPNYSSELNVNALLLGDSALYLCASSITPGRGVSEDTQYFGPGTRLTVL.

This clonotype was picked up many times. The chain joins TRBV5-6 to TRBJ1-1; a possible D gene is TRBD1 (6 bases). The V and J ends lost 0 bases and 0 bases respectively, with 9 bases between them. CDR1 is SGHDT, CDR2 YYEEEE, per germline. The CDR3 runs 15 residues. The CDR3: CASSLVDRMNTEAFF. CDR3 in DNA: TGTGCCAGCAGCTTGGTCGACAGGATGAACACTGAAGCTTTCTTT. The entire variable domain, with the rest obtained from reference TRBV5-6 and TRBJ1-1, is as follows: DAGVTQSPTHLIKTRGQQVTLRCSPKSGHDTVSWYQQALGQGPQFIFQYYEEEERQRGNFPDRFSGHQFPNYSSELNVNALLLGDSALYLCASSLVDRMNTEAFFGQGTRLTVV.

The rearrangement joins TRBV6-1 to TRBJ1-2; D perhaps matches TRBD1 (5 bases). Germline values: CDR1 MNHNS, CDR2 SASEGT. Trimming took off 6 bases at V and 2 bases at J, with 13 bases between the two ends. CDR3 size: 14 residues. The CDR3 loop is CASRKTGPNYGYTF. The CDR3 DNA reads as TGTGCCAGCAGGAAGACGGGGCCCAACTATGGCTACACCTTC.

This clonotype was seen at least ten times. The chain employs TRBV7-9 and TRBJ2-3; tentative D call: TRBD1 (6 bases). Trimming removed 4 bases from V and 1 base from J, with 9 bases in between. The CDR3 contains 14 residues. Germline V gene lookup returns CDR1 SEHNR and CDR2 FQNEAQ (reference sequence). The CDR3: CASSSGAGTDTQYF. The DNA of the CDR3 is TGTGCCAGCAGCTCAGGGGCCGGCACAGATACGCAGTATTTT. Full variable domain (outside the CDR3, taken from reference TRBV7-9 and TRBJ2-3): DTGVSQNPRHKITKRGQNVTFRCDPISEHNRLYWYRQTLGQGPEFLTYFQNEAQLEKSRLLSDRFSAERPKGSFSTLEIQRTEQGDSAMYLCASSSGAGTDTQYFGPGTRLTVL.

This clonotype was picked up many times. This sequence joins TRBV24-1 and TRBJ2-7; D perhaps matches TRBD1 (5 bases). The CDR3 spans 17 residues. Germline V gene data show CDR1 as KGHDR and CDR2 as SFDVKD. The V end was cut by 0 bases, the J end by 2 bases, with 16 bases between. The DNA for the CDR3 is TGTGCCACCAGTGATTTGCCGGGTTGTACAGGAACCTACGAGCAGTACGTC. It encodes CATSDLPGCTGTYEQYV.

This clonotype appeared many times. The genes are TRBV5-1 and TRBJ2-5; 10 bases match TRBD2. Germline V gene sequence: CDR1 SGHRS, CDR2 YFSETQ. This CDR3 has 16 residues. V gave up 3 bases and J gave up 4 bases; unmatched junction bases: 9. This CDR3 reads CASSSSGGTRGETQYF. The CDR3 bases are TGCGCCAGCAGCTCTAGCGGGGGCACTCGAGGAGAGACCCAGTACTTC.

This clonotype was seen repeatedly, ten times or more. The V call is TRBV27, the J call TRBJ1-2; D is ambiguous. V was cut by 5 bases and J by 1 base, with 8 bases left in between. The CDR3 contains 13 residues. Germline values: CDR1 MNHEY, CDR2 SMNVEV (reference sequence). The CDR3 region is CASSPLINYGYTF. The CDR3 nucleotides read TGTGCCAGCAGTCCTTTAATTAACTATGGCTACACCTTC.

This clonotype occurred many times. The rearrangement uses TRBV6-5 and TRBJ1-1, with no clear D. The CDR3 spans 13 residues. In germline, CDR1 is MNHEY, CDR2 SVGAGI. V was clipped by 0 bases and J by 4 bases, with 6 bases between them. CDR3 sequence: CASSYSVGTEAFF. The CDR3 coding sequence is TGTGCCAGCAGTTACTCGGTAGGCACTGAAGCTTTCTTT.

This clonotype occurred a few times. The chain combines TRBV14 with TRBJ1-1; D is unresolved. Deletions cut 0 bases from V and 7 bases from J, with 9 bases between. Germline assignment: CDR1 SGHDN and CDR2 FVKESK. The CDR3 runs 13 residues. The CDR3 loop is CASSQDRKYEAFF. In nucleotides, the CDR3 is TGTGCCAGCAGCCAAGACAGAAAGTATGAAGCTTTCTTT.

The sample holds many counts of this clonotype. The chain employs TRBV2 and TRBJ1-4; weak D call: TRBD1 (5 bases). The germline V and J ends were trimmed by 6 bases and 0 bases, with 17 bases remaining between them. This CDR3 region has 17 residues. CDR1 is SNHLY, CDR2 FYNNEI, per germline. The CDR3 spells CASRRWQGDATNEKLFF. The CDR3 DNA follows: TGTGCCAGCAGGCGGTGGCAGGGCGATGCAACTAATGAAAAACTGTTTTTT.

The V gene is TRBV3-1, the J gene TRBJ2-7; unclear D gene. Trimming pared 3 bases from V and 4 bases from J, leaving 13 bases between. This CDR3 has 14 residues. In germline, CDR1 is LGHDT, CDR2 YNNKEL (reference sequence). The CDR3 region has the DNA TGTGCCAGCAGCCAGGGTGTCCTGCCTTACGAGCAGTACGTC. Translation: CASSQGVLPYEQYV.

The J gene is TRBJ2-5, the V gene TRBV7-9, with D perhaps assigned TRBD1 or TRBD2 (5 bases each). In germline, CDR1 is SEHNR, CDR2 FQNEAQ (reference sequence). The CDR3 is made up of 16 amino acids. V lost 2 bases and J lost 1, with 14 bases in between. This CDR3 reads CASSLRGRPIQETQYF. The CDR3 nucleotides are TGTGCCAGCAGCTTACGGGGCAGGCCCATCCAAGAGACCCAGTACTTC.

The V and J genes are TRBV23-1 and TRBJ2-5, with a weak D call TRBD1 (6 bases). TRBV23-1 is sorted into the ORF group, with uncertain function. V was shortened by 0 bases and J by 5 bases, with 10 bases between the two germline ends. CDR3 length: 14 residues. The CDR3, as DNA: TGCGCCAGCAGTCAATCGGGGGCAGGGGAGACCCAGTACTTC. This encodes CASSQSGAGETQYF.